The 17 T cell receptor beta chains below all came from one sample that was sequenced in a study of blood T cells in healthy people across ages. Through a sample-barcoded 5' primer and a J-beta primer mix, a second PCR was run for 7 to 11 cycles. TCRdb re-analysed the 5' RACE reads in MiXCR, keeping a single row per CDR3 protein. The sample comprises some 860,000 distinct CDR3 sequences, approximately 53% of which are singletons, and roughly 25% rests with the top ten. Material for sequencing was blood. Receptors originate from a man aged 40-49 years in good health.

The chain couples TRBV7-8 to TRBJ2-5; D is undetermined. V was cut by 0 bases and J by 2 bases, with 10 bases left in between. Germline loops: CDR1 SGHVS, CDR2 FQNEAQ. The CDR3 totals 15 residues. The CDR3 sequence: CASSLAGPGQETQYF. The CDR3 DNA reads TGTGCCAGCAGCTTAGCAGGGCCCGGGCAAGAGACCCAGTACTTC.

This clonotype was observed a few times. The chain is built from TRBV4-3 and TRBJ1-6; D remains unclear. The CDR3 consists of 15 residues. In germline, CDR1 is LGHNA, CDR2 YSLEER. V lost 1 base and J 5 bases, leaving 9 bases between the germline ends. CDR3 loop: CASSQVSGDNSPLHF. CDR3 coding DNA: TGCGCCAGCAGCCAAGTGTCAGGAGATAATTCACCCCTCCACTTT.

This clonotype was recorded a few times. The chain links TRBV24-1 to TRBJ2-3; D is unresolved. V was shortened by 0 bases and J by 2 bases, with 11 bases between the two germline ends. This CDR3 spans 16 amino acids. Germline CDR1 reads KGHDR; CDR2 reads SFDVKD. In DNA, the CDR3 is TGTGCCACCAGTGATTTGGGGCCAGACATCACAGATACGCAGTATTTT. This encodes CATSDLGPDITDTQYF.

The chain employs TRBV15 and TRBJ2-3; unclear D gene. The CDR3 loop spans 17 amino acids. Germline V gene lookup returns CDR1 LNHNV and CDR2 YYDKDF (reference sequence). The V and J ends lost 0 bases and 4 bases respectively, with 17 bases between them. DNA of the CDR3: TGTGCCACCAGCAGAGATCAAAAGGTCAAAGGGCCAGATACGCAGTATTTT. Its protein is CATSRDQKVKGPDTQYF.

In this sample, this clonotype turned up a few times. This rearrangement joins TRBV29-1 to TRBJ2-5, with D possibly called TRBD1 or TRBD2 (5 bases each). The germline V and J ends were trimmed by 1 base and 5 bases, with 8 bases remaining between them. Germline-derived CDR1 and CDR2 are SQVTM and ANQGSEA. This CDR3 is built from 12 residues. CDR3 amino acids: CSVEGGLETQYF. The CDR3 DNA reads TGCAGCGTTGAAGGGGGGTTGGAGACCCAGTACTTC.

In this sample, this clonotype turned up a few times. V is TRBV27 and J is TRBJ2-7; D gene uncertain. The V end was cut by 7 bases, the J end by 0 bases, with 19 bases between. Germline CDR1 and CDR2: MNHEY and SMNVEV (reference sequence). The CDR3 sequence is 16 residues long. The DNA of the CDR3 is TGTGCCAGCACTAAGAGTCTCGCGGCGAGCTCCTACGAGCAGTACTTC. It translates to CASTKSLAASSYEQYF.

V and J are TRBV6-1 and TRBJ2-3; 8 bases agree with TRBD2. Germline values: CDR1 MNHNS, CDR2 SASEGT. The CDR3 is made up of 17 amino acids. Trimming removed 6 bases from V and 6 bases from J; junction bases left unmatched: 17. The CDR3 spells CASSVRAGGGQVDTQYF. The CDR3 DNA reads as TGTGCCAGCAGCGTACGAGCGGGCGGGGGGCAAGTCGATACGCAGTATTTT.

V usage is TRBV6-2 or TRBV6-3 and J usage is TRBJ2-1, with 9 bases that match TRBD2. Germline loops: CDR1 MNHEY, CDR2 SVGEGT. V trimming: 1 base; J trimming: 2 bases; junction bases outside the gene matches: 3. There are 16 residues in the CDR3. The CDR3 reads CASSYLREGPYNEQFF. In DNA form, the CDR3 reads TGTGCCAGCAGTTACTTGCGGGAGGGCCCCTACAATGAGCAGTTCTTC.

This sequence joins TRBV7-2 and TRBJ2-6; 9 positions match TRBD1. V dropped 6 bases and J dropped 9; count of bases not matched to a gene: 6. CDR1 is SGHTA, CDR2 FQGNSA, per germline. The CDR3 loop spans 14 amino acids. The CDR3 nucleotides read TGTGCCAGCAGTACACAGGGGGCCCGCAACGTCCTGACTTTC. Residues: CASSTQGARNVLTF.

The chain recombines TRBV5-1 with TRBJ2-1; TRBD2 aligns across 9 bases. The J call may be wrong; the DNA end is better matched by TRBJ2-7. This CDR3 contains 15 residues. CDR1 is SGHRS and CDR2 is YFSETQ in the germline V gene. The CDR3 DNA reads TGCGCCAGCAGCCCCGCGGGGGGGGCCTACAATGAGCAGTACTTC. Its translation is CASSPAGGAYNEQYF.

The chain employs TRBV28 and TRBJ2-6; D is unclear. The germline gives CDR1 MDHEN, CDR2 SYDVKM. Trimming cost V 3 bases and J 0 bases, with 6 bases left between them. This CDR3 has 15 residues. CDR3 in DNA: TGTGCCAGCAGTTTTATGGGCTCTGGGGCCAACGTCCTGACTTTC. As protein: CASSFMGSGANVLTF.

The sample holds a few counts of this clonotype. The chain links TRBV11-1 to TRBJ1-1; no clear D. This CDR3 spans 16 amino acids. Trimming cost V 4 bases and J 0 bases, with 15 bases left between them. The germline CDR1 and CDR2 sequences are SGHAT and FQDESV (reference sequence). The CDR3 protein is CASSSKVGAMNTEAFF. As DNA, the CDR3 is TGTGCCAGCAGCTCAAAGGTTGGAGCTATGAACACTGAAGCTTTCTTT.

The genes are TRBV27 and TRBJ2-7; possible D gene TRBD1, 6 bases. The CDR3 is made up of 17 amino acids. V lost 5 bases and J lost 0, with 20 bases in between. CDR1 is MNHEY, CDR2 SMNVEV, per germline (reference sequence). CDR3 loop: CASSHLLRDTHSYEQYF. The CDR3, as DNA: TGTGCCAGCAGTCATCTGCTCCGGGACACCCACTCCTACGAGCAGTACTTC.

The gene calls are TRBV27 and TRBJ2-7; 8 bases map to TRBD2. Germline V CDR1 and CDR2: MNHEY, SMNVEV (reference sequence). J lost 7 bases, V lost 0 bases, and 8 bases had no gene match. The CDR3 length is 15 residues. The CDR3 region is CASSLSTGGDNEQYF. CDR3 DNA sequence: TGTGCCAGCAGTTTATCGACGGGGGGGGACAATGAGCAGTACTTC.

This chain links TRBV20-1 with TRBJ2-5; D not certain. CDR3 size: 12 residues. Germline V gene lookup returns CDR1 DFQATT and CDR2 SNEGSKA (reference sequence). Between the trimmed V and J ends, which lost 3 bases and 11 bases, there was a span of 16 bases. CDR3 protein: CSASPGYSEQYF. For the CDR3, the DNA is TGCAGTGCTAGCCCCGGATACTCTGAGCAGTACTTC.

V and J are TRBV27 and TRBJ2-3; D is ambiguous. In germline, CDR1 is MNHEY, CDR2 SMNVEV (reference sequence). The CDR3 sequence is 15 residues long. The V end was cut by 10 bases, the J end by 0 bases, with 17 bases between. Here the CDR3 reads CANSKRTESTDTQYF. CDR3 bases: TGTGCCAACAGCAAAAGGACGGAAAGCACAGATACGCAGTATTTT.

Notes on this clonotype: A junction end diverges from the germline sequence, so it may reflect a read error. The V gene is TRBV7-2, the J gene TRBJ2-3; TRBD1 matches at 7 bases. The CDR3 extends over 15 amino acids. Germline V gene sequence: CDR1 SGHTA, CDR2 FQGNSA. The CDR3 DNA is TGTGCCAGCAGATCGACGGGACAGAACACAGGTACGCAGTATTTT. Residues: CASRSTGQNTGTQYF.